The clone carrying this T cell receptor beta chain was recorded at least ten times. Germline loops: CDR1 SEHNR, CDR2 FQNEAQ (reference sequence). V lost 7 bases to trimming and J lost 5 bases, with 17 bases between them. The CDR3 has 14 residues. Time point specified: persistent/refractory GD, antithyroid drugs over 5 years with positive TRAb. Following extraction of RNA from PBMCs, that RNA was used to make the TCR library. This entry comes from a study of regulatory T cells in long-lasting Graves disease. Building of the TCR beta libraries involved iRepertoire HTBI primers and Arm-PCR of CDR3 regions. TCRdb reprocessed the multiplex PCR reads via MiXCR and lists one record per CDR3 protein. The data contain roughly 360,000 distinct CDR3 sequences, less than 30% of them seen just once; the ten biggest clones take up 28%.

The sequences come from peripheral blood mononuclear cells (PBMCs), collected when the disease was refractory, from a patient treated with antithyroid drugs. The sequence was collected from a woman aged 40-49 years with Graves disease. The J gene is TRBJ2-5, the V gene TRBV7-9; D call uncertain. The CDR3 nucleotides are TGTGCCAGCATCAATACACCAGACCGGGAGACCCAGTACTTC. This sequence encodes CASINTPDRETQYF.